Each of the 19 T cell receptor beta chains below was sequenced from the same sample in a study of cytomegalovirus exposure and HLA in healthy donors. Use of 60 Vbeta and 13 Jbeta primers characterized the PCR. Clones were sequenced by immunoSEQ multiplex PCR, and TCRdb holds only the in-frame ones, with some missing. The sample totals 96,000 or so clones. The source material was PBMCs. These receptor sequences come from a woman aged 25 to 39 in good health and CMV-seronegative.

The genes are TRBV5-1 and TRBJ1-5, with a weak D call TRBD1 (5 bases). The CDR3 is 14 residues long. Trimming removed 0 bases from V and 6 bases from J, with 10 bases in between. Germline V gives CDR1 SGHRS, CDR2 YFSETQ. In nucleotides, the CDR3 is TGCGCCAGCAGCTTGGCTCAGGGCACTCAGCCCCAGCATTTT. This sequence encodes CASSLAQGTQPQHF.

This rearrangement joins TRBV5-1 to TRBJ2-3, with TRBD2 identical over 10 bases. J lost 6 bases, V lost 7 bases, and 5 bases had no gene match. The CDR3 loop spans 13 amino acids. CDR1 is SGHRS and CDR2 is YFSETQ in the germline V gene. The CDR3, as DNA: TGCGCCAGCCAGCGGGGGGGGCTGGATACGCAGTATTTT. Translated: CASQRGGLDTQYF. The whole variable domain, remainder taken from reference TRBV5-1 and TRBJ2-3, is KAGVTQTPRYLIKTRGQQVTLSCSPISGHRSVSWYQQTPGQGLQFLFEYFSETQRNKGNFPGRFSGRQFSNSRSEMNVSTLELGDSALYLCASQRGGLDTQYFGPGTRLTVL.

A note on this clone: Within the sample, other DNA sequences also encode this same CDR3. The chain couples TRBV2 to TRBJ1-2, with D possibly matching TRBD1 (5 bases). From germline, CDR1 is SNHLY and CDR2 FYNNEI. Trimming removed 7 bases from V and 3 bases from J, with 15 bases in between. The CDR3 totals 14 residues. This CDR3 is CASNGQGGDYGYTF. CDR3 nucleotide sequence: TGTGCCAGCAATGGGCAGGGAGGGGACTATGGCTACACCTTC.

The chain combines TRBV19 with TRBJ1-3, with a tentative D call TRBD1 (5 bases). The CDR3 runs to 13 residues. Trimming removed 6 bases from V and 6 bases from J, with 12 bases in between. From germline, CDR1 is LNHDA and CDR2 SQIVND (reference sequence). CDR3 nucleotides: TGTGCCAGTAGCTGGCAGGGCGAAAACACCATATATTTT. It codes for CASSWQGENTIYF.

The genes are TRBV11-3 and TRBJ2-1; TRBD2 aligns across 9 bases. The V gene end was trimmed by 2 bases and the J gene end by 10 bases; junction bases not matched to a gene: 6. Germline-derived CDR1 and CDR2 are SGHNT and YENEEA. There are 14 residues in the CDR3. For the CDR3, the DNA is TGTGCCAGCAGCTTATCCTTGGCGGGGGGGGAGCAGTTCTTC. Protein product: CASSLSLAGGEQFF.

The V call is TRBV6-5, the J call TRBJ1-2, with a tentative D call TRBD1 (6 bases). Germline lookup yields CDR1 MNHEY and CDR2 SVGAGI. The ends were cut back, 6 bases at V and 7 bases at J, with 21 bases in the middle. CDR3 length equals 15 residues. CDR3 residues: CASSRGGANLFGYTF. The CDR3 DNA reads TGTGCCAGCAGCCGGGGGGGGGCGAACCTTTTTGGCTACACCTTC.

The chain employs TRBV27 and TRBJ1-1, with a possible D match to TRBD1 (6 bases). This CDR3 comprises 13 residues. Trimming took 6 bases from V and 4 from J, leaving 12 bases between them. CDR1 MNHEY and CDR2 SMNVEV come from the germline V gene (reference sequence). CDR3 nucleotide sequence: TGTGCCAGCAGCCTACAGGGATTCACTGAAGCTTTCTTT. Translation: CASSLQGFTEAFF.

The chain links TRBV7-9 to TRBJ1-1, with unresolved D. The V gene lost 4 bases and the J gene lost 7 bases, with 10 bases spanning the gap. This CDR3 has 12 amino acids. Per germline, CDR1 SEHNR and CDR2 FQNEAQ (reference sequence). The CDR3 loop is CASSYLDGEAFF. The DNA for the CDR3 is TGTGCCAGCAGCTATCTAGACGGTGAAGCTTTCTTT.

The chain carries TRBV20-1 and TRBJ1-1, with D maybe TRBD1 (6 bases). This CDR3 region has 11 residues. Trimming cost V 6 bases and J 4 bases, with 9 bases left between them. Germline CDR1 and CDR2: DFQATT and SNEGSKA (reference sequence). The CDR3 coding sequence is TGCAGTGCCCAGACAGGCACTGAAGCTTTCTTT. This sequence encodes CSAQTGTEAFF.

The chain couples TRBV11-1 to TRBJ2-7; TRBD1 aligns across 8 bases. The CDR3 is 15 residues long. Germline trimming cut 7 bases from V and 5 bases from J; bases unmatched to any gene: 13. CDR1 is SGHAT and CDR2 is FQDESV in the germline V gene (reference sequence). CDR3 loop: CASNPAGGQGNEQYF. Written as DNA, the CDR3 is TGTGCCAGCAACCCCGCTGGCGGACAGGGTAACGAGCAGTACTTC.

The gene calls are TRBV5-1 and TRBJ1-1, with TRBD1 matching 10 bases. CDR1 is SGHRS and CDR2 is YFSETQ in the germline V gene. CDR3 length equals 13 residues. Trimming took 4 bases from V and 11 from J; bases not matched to a gene: 8. Here the CDR3 reads CASSRGTGEHAFF. The CDR3 DNA sequence: TGCGCCAGCAGCCGGGGGACAGGGGAGCACGCTTTCTTT.

Details on this clone: One end of the junction varies from germline; a read error may be responsible. This rearrangement joins TRBV7-8 to TRBJ2-7, with D maybe TRBD2 (5 bases). This CDR3 has 11 residues. The germline V gene encodes CDR1 SGHVS and CDR2 FQNEAQ. This CDR3 is CASGVTDLALF. The CDR3 DNA is TGTGCCAGCGGGGTAACGGACCTAGCCCTCTTC.

V is TRBV25-1 and J is TRBJ1-1, with 8 bases matching TRBD1. There are 15 residues in the CDR3. J was trimmed by 4 bases and V by 4 bases; bases with no gene match: 8. Per germline, CDR1 MGHDK and CDR2 SYGVNS. The CDR3 DNA reads TGTGCCAGCAGTGGGGGACAGGCTCTAATCACTGAAGCTTTCTTT. This sequence encodes CASSGGQALITEAFF.

The chain has TRBV6-5 and TRBJ2-1, with no clear D. This CDR3 is 14 amino acids long. V lost 2 bases, J lost 5 bases, and 10 bases lay in between. In germline, CDR1 is MNHEY, CDR2 SVGAGI. CDR3 coding DNA: TGTGCCAGCAGTTACACACCGGGTGACAATGAGCAGTTCTTC. It codes for CASSYTPGDNEQFF.

This chain connects TRBV7-8 to TRBJ1-6; D is perhaps TRBD1 (6 bases). The length of the CDR3 is 15 residues. The V gene lost 1 base and the J gene lost 9 bases, with 13 bases spanning the gap. CDR1 is SGHVS, CDR2 FQNEAQ, per germline. Written as DNA, the CDR3 is TGTGCCAGCAGCTTAGGGCAGGGGTACCGTTCACCCCTCCACTTT. Translation gives CASSLGQGYRSPLHF. Full variable domain (missing parts from reference TRBV7-8 and TRBJ1-6): GAGVSQSPRYKVAKRGQDVALRCDPISGHVSLFWYQQALGQGPEFLTYFQNEAQLDKSGLPSDRFFAERPEGSVSTLKIQRTQQEDSAVYLCASSLGQGYRSPLHFGNGTRLTVT.

The genes are TRBV4-1 and TRBJ2-1; the match to TRBD2 covers 8 bases. The germline gives CDR1 MGHRA, CDR2 YSYEKL. The ends lost 1 base at V and 2 bases at J; junction bases unmatched: 7. The CDR3 has 17 amino acids. The CDR3 protein is CASSQGRGGRPYNEQFF. The DNA of the CDR3 is TGCGCCAGCAGCCAAGGACGGGGGGGCCGTCCCTACAATGAGCAGTTCTTC.

The chain links TRBV6-5 to TRBJ1-2; 7 bases align to TRBD1. V shed 8 bases and J 7 bases; nucleotides not matched to a gene: 13. This CDR3 comprises 14 residues. CDR1 MNHEY and CDR2 SVGAGI come from the germline V gene. CDR3 in DNA: TGTGCCAGCCGGATCGACAGGGCAGGCGGTGGCTACACCTTC. It specifies CASRIDRAGGGYTF.

The rearrangement uses TRBV4-1 and TRBJ2-7; 7 bases match TRBD1. V was clipped by 1 base and J by 7 bases; unmatched bases: 10. Germline V gives CDR1 MGHRA, CDR2 YSYEKL. This CDR3 is built from 15 residues. Here the CDR3 reads CASSQGDRDIREQYF. CDR3 coding DNA: TGCGCCAGCAGCCAAGGAGACAGGGATATACGGGAGCAGTACTTC.

The CDR3 sequence: CAISGDQRNSPLHF. The CDR3 DNA is TGTGCCATCTCAGGGGACCAGCGTAATTCACCCCTCCACTTT. This rearrangement joins TRBV28 to TRBJ1-6; possible D gene TRBD1, 6 bases. The CDR3 extends over 14 amino acids. Trimming cost V 10 bases and J 6 bases, with 16 bases left between them. CDR1 MDHEN and CDR2 SYDVKM come from the germline V gene.